These 22 T cell receptor beta chains came from one sample sequenced in a study of identical twins. TCRdb used MiXCR to reprocess the 5' RACE reads, holding one entry per CDR3 protein. Among hundreds of thousands of distinct CDR3 sequences listed, about 7% were seen once. This sample was shared with a second study, whose subject was yellow fever vaccine responses in identical twins.

The sample comprised memory (CD45RO+) T cells sorted from blood. The origin of the receptors is a young woman in good health.

This clonotype was recorded a few times. This sequence joins TRBV5-1 and TRBJ2-2, with D hard to call. The germline V gene encodes CDR1 SGHRS and CDR2 YFSETQ. V was pared by 1 base and J by 1 base, with 8 bases between. The CDR3 is 15 amino acids. CDR3 region: CASSLSGRNTGELFF. In DNA, the CDR3 is TGCGCCAGCAGCTTGTCGGGCCGGAACACCGGGGAGCTGTTTTTT.

V is TRBV29-1 and J is TRBJ1-2; the match to TRBD1 covers 10 bases. Germline V gene sequence: CDR1 SQVTM, CDR2 ANQGSEA. The CDR3 is made up of 11 amino acids. The V gene end was trimmed by 6 bases and the J gene end by 7 bases; junction bases not matched to a gene: 2. The CDR3 here is CSVGQGTGYTF. The CDR3 bases are TGCAGCGTGGGACAGGGGACTGGCTACACCTTC. The full variable domain, rest sourced from reference TRBV29-1 and TRBJ1-2, is SAVISQKPSRDICQRGTSLTIQCQVDSQVTMMFWYRQQPGQSLTLIATANQGSEATYESGFVIDKFPISRPNLTFSTLTVSNMSPEDSSIYLCSVGQGTGYTFGSGTRLTVV.

At least ten counts were recorded for this clonotype. The rearrangement links TRBV5-1 to TRBJ2-2; D uncertain. The V gene lost 5 bases and the J gene lost 5 bases, with 10 bases spanning the gap. From germline, CDR1 is SGHRS and CDR2 YFSETQ. There are 13 residues in the CDR3. In DNA, the CDR3 is TGCGCCAGCAGTCCAAGGTGGACCGGGGAGCTGTTTTTT. This encodes CASSPRWTGELFF.

The chain uses TRBV20-1 and TRBJ2-3, with D hard to call. Germline lookup yields CDR1 DFQATT and CDR2 SNEGSKA (reference sequence). The CDR3 is made up of 12 amino acids. The germline V and J ends were trimmed by 6 bases and 0 bases, with 7 bases remaining between them. The CDR3 bases are TGCAGTGCAGTCCCAAGCACAGATACGCAGTATTTT. Protein sequence: CSAVPSTDTQYF.

This clonotype was counted many times. The V gene is TRBV7-2, the J gene TRBJ1-1; D gene unclear. Trimming shortened V by 6 bases and J by 4 bases, and 12 bases separated the two germline ends. Germline V gene data show CDR1 as SGHTA and CDR2 as FQGNSA. The CDR3 contains 13 residues. CDR3 amino acids: CASRAGSSTEAFF. The CDR3, as DNA: TGTGCCAGCAGAGCGGGTTCAAGCACTGAAGCTTTCTTT. Combining the CDR3 with reference TRBV7-2 and TRBJ1-1 gives the whole variable domain GAGVSQSPSNKVTEKGKDVELRCDPISGHTALYWYRQSLGQGLEFLIYFQGNSAPDKSGLPSDRFSAERTGGSVSTLTIQRTQQEDSAVYLCASRAGSSTEAFFGQGTRLTVV.

V gene TRBV7-3 combines with J gene TRBJ2-1, with 9 bases that match TRBD1. Trimming removed 5 bases from V and 4 bases from J; junction bases left unmatched: 12. The CDR3 runs to 17 residues. Germline lookup yields CDR1 SGHTA and CDR2 FQGTGA. The CDR3 spells CASSPGNRGLSYNEQFF. The CDR3 DNA reads TGTGCCAGCAGCCCAGGGAACAGGGGGCTTTCTTACAATGAGCAGTTCTTC. Full variable domain (outside the CDR3, taken from reference TRBV7-3 and TRBJ2-1): GAGVSQTPSNKVTEKGKYVELRCDPISGHTALYWYRQSLGQGPEFLIYFQGTGAADDSGLPNDRFFAVRPEGSVSTLKIQRTERGDSAVYLCASSPGNRGLSYNEQFFGPGTRLTVL.

The chain links TRBV5-1 to TRBJ2-2; D perhaps matches TRBD1 (6 bases). The germline V gene encodes CDR1 SGHRS and CDR2 YFSETQ. CDR3 size: 14 residues. V was clipped by 1 base and J by 7 bases, with 11 bases between them. The CDR3: CASSLTGPGGELFF. CDR3 bases: TGCGCCAGCAGCTTGACAGGGCCGGGCGGGGAGCTGTTTTTT.

The chain recombines TRBV29-1 with TRBJ2-7, with TRBD2 matching 15 bases. This CDR3 comprises 16 residues. The germline gives CDR1 SQVTM, CDR2 ANQGSEA. Trimming cost V 6 bases and J 6 bases; bases outside gene matches: 12. The CDR3 DNA is TGCAGCGTGGGATCGGGACTAGCGGGAGGATTAGGCGAGCAGTACTTC. Translation gives CSVGSGLAGGLGEQYF.

This sequence joins TRBV7-2 and TRBJ2-5; unclear D gene. Germline CDR1 SGHTA, CDR2 FQGNSA. CDR3 length: 16 amino acids. Trimming removed 1 base from V and 7 bases from J, with 19 bases in between. The CDR3 DNA reads as TGTGCCAGCAGCTTAGGATCGACTCCCGGCTTGGGGACCCAGTACTTC. Protein product: CASSLGSTPGLGTQYF.

This clonotype was picked up many times. The chain employs TRBV12-3 or TRBV12-4 and TRBJ1-2; D ambiguous. V was pared by 3 bases and J by 4 bases, with 12 bases between. This CDR3 is built from 14 residues. In DNA, the CDR3 is TGTGCCAGCAGTTTCGGCAGAGCCGCCTATGGCTACACCTTC. Encoded protein: CASSFGRAAYGYTF.

The rearrangement links TRBV5-6 to TRBJ2-7, with 8 bases identical to TRBD1. The CDR3 runs 14 residues. CDR1 and CDR2 (germline): SGHDT, YYEEEE. Losses at the gene ends were 3 bases for V and 3 bases for J; bases not matched to a gene: 5. The CDR3 DNA sequence: TGTGCCAGCAGCTCGGTGACAGGGGACTACGAGCAGTACGTC. Translated: CASSSVTGDYEQYV.

In this sample, this clonotype turned up a few times. CDR3 region: CASRPPGHRVSPLHF. Written as DNA, the CDR3 is TGTGCCAGCAGACCACCTGGCCATAGGGTATCACCCCTCCACTTT. V gene TRBV11-2 combines with J gene TRBJ1-6; no clear D gene. The ends were cut back, 6 bases at V and 10 bases at J, with 19 bases in the middle. This CDR3 is 15 amino acids long. From germline, CDR1 is SGHAT and CDR2 FQNNGV.

This clonotype was observed many times. The J gene is TRBJ2-3, the V gene TRBV5-1; the match to TRBD2 covers 10 bases. The CDR3 is made up of 15 amino acids. The V and J ends lost 0 bases and 3 bases, in that order; junction bases with no gene match: 1. Per the germline V gene, CDR1 is SGHRS and CDR2 is YFSETQ. The CDR3 bases are TGCGCCAGCAGCTTGGTGACTAGCGGGACAGATACGCAGTATTTT. Its protein product is CASSLVTSGTDTQYF. Full variable domain (outside the CDR3, taken from reference TRBV5-1 and TRBJ2-3): KAGVTQTPRYLIKTRGQQVTLSCSPISGHRSVSWYQQTPGQGLQFLFEYFSETQRNKGNFPGRFSGRQFSNSRSEMNVSTLELGDSALYLCASSLVTSGTDTQYFGPGTRLTVL.

Only a few counts were recorded for this clonotype. The chain couples TRBV19 to TRBJ1-4; weak D call: TRBD1 (5 bases). CDR3 size: 14 residues. V lost 7 bases and J lost 6, with 15 bases in between. Germline CDR1 and CDR2: LNHDA and SQIVND (reference sequence). The DNA for the CDR3 is TGTGCCAGTACCCCGGGGCGGGGTTATGAAAAACTGTTTTTT. Residues: CASTPGRGYEKLFF.

This clonotype was picked up many times. This sequence joins TRBV12-3 or TRBV12-4 and TRBJ1-2; D is possibly TRBD1 (6 bases). CDR3 length equals 14 residues. Trimming left V 4 bases short and J 2 bases short, with 11 bases between. The CDR3 loop reads CASSYGGGNYGYTF. The DNA for the CDR3 is TGTGCCAGCAGTTACGGCGGGGGCAACTATGGCTACACCTTC.

The chain has TRBV28 and TRBJ2-7, with D perhaps TRBD2 (6 bases). In germline, CDR1 is MDHEN, CDR2 SYDVKM. The CDR3 consists of 12 residues. The V and J ends lost 7 bases and 2 bases respectively, with 9 bases between them. CDR3 sequence reads: CASTGRTYEQYF. In nucleotides, the CDR3 is TGTGCCAGCACAGGGAGGACCTACGAGCAGTACTTC.

The table lists this clonotype with many counts. The CDR3 DNA follows: TGTGCCAGCGCTCCCGGGACAGCCGCCTACGAGCAGTACTTC. Translating it yields CASAPGTAAYEQYF. V usage is TRBV12-3 or TRBV12-4 and J usage is TRBJ2-7, with 7 nucleotides matching TRBD1. There are 14 residues in the CDR3. The V and J ends lost 8 bases and 2 bases, in that order; junction bases with no gene match: 9.

This clonotype was picked up many times. The chain has TRBV28 and TRBJ1-2; perhaps TRBD1 as D (6 bases). CDR1 and CDR2 from the germline V gene are MDHEN and SYDVKM. The CDR3 spans 16 residues. The V gene lost 4 bases and the J gene lost 5 bases, with 20 bases spanning the gap. In DNA form, the CDR3 reads TGTGCCAGCAGTTACCCGACACAGACAGGACAATATGGCTACACCTTC. Protein: CASSYPTQTGQYGYTF.

This clonotype was found many times. The V call is TRBV12-3 or TRBV12-4, the J call TRBJ2-2; 7 positions match TRBD1. The CDR3 consists of 14 residues. Losses at the gene ends were 5 bases for V and 3 bases for J; bases not matched to a gene: 3. The CDR3, as DNA: TGTGCCAGCAGTCTCGGACAGGACACCGGGGAGCTGTTTTTT. The encoded protein is CASSLGQDTGELFF.

This chain links TRBV7-2 with TRBJ2-1, with 10 bases matching TRBD2. The CDR3 has 15 residues. The junction had 11 bases not matched to a gene; V was cut back by 5 bases and J by 10 bases. Germline CDR1 reads SGHTA; CDR2 reads FQGNSA. The CDR3 sequence is CASSPGTSVGIEQFF. CDR3 DNA: TGTGCCAGCAGCCCTGGGACTAGCGTGGGTATAGAGCAGTTCTTC.

The table lists this clonotype with a few counts. DNA for the CDR3: TGTGCCAGCAGTGTCGAACCCGGGGAGCTGTTTTTT. Its protein is CASSVEPGELFF. The J gene is TRBJ2-2, the V gene TRBV2; D unresolved. Per the germline V gene, CDR1 is SNHLY and CDR2 is FYNNEI. CDR3 length: 12 amino acids. The V gene lost 4 bases and the J gene lost 6 bases, with 6 bases spanning the gap.

In this sample, this clonotype is medium-sized. The chain is built from TRBV20-1 and TRBJ1-6; no clear D. The germline gives CDR1 DFQATT, CDR2 SNEGSKA (reference sequence). V was trimmed by 1 base and J by 9 bases, leaving 13 bases between them. The CDR3 extends over 14 amino acids. The CDR3 bases are TGCAGTGCTAGAGGGAAGATGGAAGTTTCACCCCTCCACTTT. Protein product: CSARGKMEVSPLHF.